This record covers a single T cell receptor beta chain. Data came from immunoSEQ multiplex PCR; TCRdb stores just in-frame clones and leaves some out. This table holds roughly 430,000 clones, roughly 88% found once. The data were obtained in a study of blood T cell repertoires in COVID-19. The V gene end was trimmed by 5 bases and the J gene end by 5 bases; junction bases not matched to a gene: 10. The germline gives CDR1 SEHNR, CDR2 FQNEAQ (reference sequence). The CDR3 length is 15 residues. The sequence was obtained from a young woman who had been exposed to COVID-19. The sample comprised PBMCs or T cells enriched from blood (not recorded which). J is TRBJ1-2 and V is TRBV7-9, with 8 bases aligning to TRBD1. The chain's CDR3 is CASSPRTGLSYGYTF. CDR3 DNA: TGTGCCAGCAGCCCTAGGACAGGGCTGAGTTATGGCTACACCTTC.